The entry below describes one TCR beta chain. The entry originates in a study of blood T cell repertoires in COVID-19. Sequencing used immunoSEQ multiplex PCR; TCRdb keeps in-frame clones, though not all of them. There are 350,000 to 400,000 clones in the sample; more than 85% occur only once, and 0.7% to 0.95% lies in the top ten. The CDR3 length is 15 residues. The germline V and J ends were trimmed by 3 bases and 7 bases, with 16 bases remaining between them. Germline V gene sequence: CDR1 SGHNT, CDR2 YYREEE (reference sequence). The source material was PBMCs or T cells enriched from blood (not recorded which). The receptor was isolated from a woman aged 40 to 50 who had been exposed to COVID-19. The gene calls are TRBV5-4 and TRBJ1-4; unclear D gene. The CDR3 here is CASSSKHLGVEKLFF. The CDR3 DNA follows: TGTGCCAGCAGCTCCAAACACCTGGGCGTTGAAAAACTGTTTTTT.